Listed here are 26 T cell receptor beta chains from one sample, sequenced in a study of spatial heterogeneity in lung cancer. TCRdb re-called the 5' RACE reads through MiXCR, storing one row per CDR3 protein. The table records 20,000 to 30,000 distinct CDR3 sequences, about 4.3% of them present only once. Time point described: sample taken at primary tumor resection. The specimen was PBMCs, collected at surgery. The receptors here all came from a male donor with early-stage non-small cell lung cancer.

This clonotype was observed at least ten times. This rearrangement joins TRBV7-8 to TRBJ2-5; D is possibly TRBD2 (6 bases). With 3 bases removed from V and 2 bases from J, the gap between germline ends came to 10 bases. The germline V gene has CDR1 SGHVS and CDR2 FQNEAQ. This CDR3 has 14 amino acids. DNA of the CDR3: TGTGCCAGCAGCTTTGGGACTTTACAAGAGACCCAGTACTTC. Protein sequence: CASSFGTLQETQYF.

There are many counts of this clonotype. The V and J genes are TRBV2 and TRBJ2-7; tentatively, D is TRBD1 (6 bases). The CDR3 extends over 17 amino acids. Germline lookup yields CDR1 SNHLY and CDR2 FYNNEI. Trimming stripped 5 bases from V and 3 bases from J, with 23 bases between. CDR3 sequence reads: CASSKEGVWFNNYEQYF. The CDR3 DNA sequence: TGTGCCAGCAGTAAAGAGGGGGTTTGGTTTAACAACTACGAGCAGTACTTC.

This clonotype showed up many times. The chain carries TRBV27 and TRBJ2-7, with TRBD1 matching over 9 bases. Germline CDR1 is MNHEY and CDR2 is SMNVEV (reference sequence). The CDR3 totals 13 residues. The trim removed 7 bases at V and 3 bases at J, leaving 4 bases unmatched. CDR3 sequence: CASKGQGYYEQYF. Written as DNA, the CDR3 is TGTGCCAGCAAGGGACAGGGTTACTACGAGCAGTACTTC.

Ten or more counts support this clonotype. CDR3 protein: CASSLGTGYTGELFF. The DNA for the CDR3 is TGCGCCAGCAGCTTGGGGACAGGGTACACCGGGGAGCTGTTTTTT. The chain has TRBV5-1 and TRBJ2-2, with TRBD1 matching over 8 bases. V was pared by 0 bases and J by 3 bases, with 1 base of the junction left unmatched. CDR3 size: 15 residues. Germline V gene sequence: CDR1 SGHRS, CDR2 YFSETQ.

Concerning this clonotype itself: A much larger clone sits a single nucleotide away, making a read error possible. This chain uses TRBV3-1 with TRBJ2-5, with D perhaps given as TRBD1 or TRBD2 (5 bases each). The CDR3 runs 16 residues. Germline V gives CDR1 LGHDT, CDR2 YNNKEL (reference sequence). CDR3 sequence (DNA): TGTGCCAGCGGCCAAGATCGTTCGGTAGGGGAGGAGACCCAGTACTTC. Residues: CASGQDRSVGEETQYF.

Ten or more counts support this clonotype. The rearrangement links TRBV7-2 to TRBJ2-7; weak D call: TRBD1 (5 bases). The CDR3 totals 14 residues. The germline V gene has CDR1 SGHTA and CDR2 FQGNSA. Trimming stripped 1 base from V and 4 bases from J, with 11 bases between. CDR3 sequence (DNA): TGTGCCAGCAGCTTAGATCAGGGATCTTACGAGCAGTACTTC. It specifies CASSLDQGSYEQYF.

This clonotype was observed at least ten times. The CDR3 DNA is TGTGCCAGCTCACCGGACCAGCTGGATACGCAGTATTTT. Amino acid sequence: CASSPDQLDTQYF. The chain uses TRBV18 and TRBJ2-3; D unresolved. This CDR3 comprises 13 residues. Germline V CDR1 and CDR2: KGHSH, LQKENI. Trimming pared 3 bases from V and 6 bases from J, leaving 10 bases between.

This clonotype was counted at least ten times. The rearrangement uses TRBV6-5 and TRBJ2-7; D remains ambiguous. Trimming pared 6 bases from V and 2 bases from J, leaving 8 bases between. CDR3 length: 12 residues. Germline V CDR1 and CDR2: MNHEY, SVGAGI. Written as DNA, the CDR3 is TGTGCCAGCAGGGGGATAGCCTACGAGCAGTACTTC. Translating gives CASRGIAYEQYF.

In this sample, this clonotype turned up many times. This chain uses TRBV14 with TRBJ1-4; D call uncertain. With 4 bases removed from V and 8 bases from J, the gap between germline ends came to 14 bases. This CDR3 spans 14 amino acids. CDR1 is SGHDN and CDR2 is FVKESK in the germline V gene. The CDR3 sequence is CASSLYGASEKLFF. The CDR3, as DNA: TGTGCCAGCAGCCTGTACGGTGCTTCGGAAAAACTGTTTTTT.

The V gene is TRBV11-2, the J gene TRBJ1-3; D is unresolved. Germline lookup yields CDR1 SGHAT and CDR2 FQNNGV. The CDR3 runs 16 residues. Between the trimmed V and J ends, which lost 5 bases and 4 bases, there was a span of 18 bases. The CDR3 region is CASSAPGLKEGNTIYF. For the CDR3, the DNA is TGTGCCAGCAGCGCTCCGGGCCTCAAAGAGGGAAACACCATATATTTT.

This clonotype was seen ten or more times. The junction does not match germline at one end; this may be a read error. The V call is TRBV11-1, the J call TRBJ2-5, with D tentatively TRBD2 (6 bases). This CDR3 is built from 14 residues. Germline V CDR1 and CDR2: SGHAT, FQDESV (reference sequence). CDR3 sequence reads: CASSLAFYQETQYF. CDR3 nucleotides: TGTGCCAGCAGCCTAGCGTTTTACCAAGAGACCCAGTACTTC.

This chain joins TRBV25-1 and TRBJ2-7; tentative D call: TRBD2 (5 bases). This CDR3 contains 13 residues. Trimming shortened V by 6 bases and J by 2 bases, and 11 bases separated the two germline ends. CDR1 and CDR2 (germline): MGHDK, SYGVNS. CDR3 sequence reads: CASRTTGTYEQYF. Written as DNA, the CDR3 is TGTGCCAGCAGGACCACGGGAACCTACGAGCAGTACTTC.

By share, this clonotype counts as medium-sized. This chain joins TRBV10-3 and TRBJ1-3; no definite D call. Germline CDR1 and CDR2: ENHRY and SYGVKD. CDR3 length equals 14 residues. Trimming left V 6 bases short and J 5 bases short, with 14 bases between. CDR3 loop: CAIRDVGRRNTIYF. Here the CDR3 DNA reads TGTGCCATCAGGGACGTCGGGAGGAGAAACACCATATATTTT.

The sample holds many counts of this clonotype. The chain links TRBV29-1 to TRBJ2-3; possible D gene TRBD1, 7 bases. Germline CDR1 is SQVTM and CDR2 is ANQGSEA. Trimming left V 8 bases short and J 0 bases short, with 18 bases between. This CDR3 has 15 amino acids. As DNA, the CDR3 is TGCAGCATATCACAGGGGACTTCTAGCACAGATACGCAGTATTTT. Translated: CSISQGTSSTDTQYF.

This clonotype was recorded at least ten times. The rearrangement uses TRBV28 and TRBJ2-7, with 7 nucleotides matching TRBD1. CDR1 is MDHEN and CDR2 is SYDVKM in the germline V gene. The CDR3 extends over 18 amino acids. With V trimmed by 5 bases and J by 1 base, 17 bases remained unmatched. CDR3 loop: CASSPKTGFGLVSYEQYF. The DNA for the CDR3 is TGTGCCAGCAGTCCTAAGACAGGGTTCGGGCTAGTTTCCTACGAGCAGTACTTC.

Concerning this clonotype itself: A much larger clone is a single base away; this may be a read error. The genes are TRBV7-6 and TRBJ1-1; D may be TRBD1 (5 bases). This CDR3 is 13 amino acids long. CDR1 SGHVS and CDR2 FNYEAQ come from the germline V gene. CDR3 nucleotide sequence: TGTGCCAGCAGCAACCAACGGGGCACTGAAGCTCTCTTT. It specifies CASSNQRGTEALF. Looking up the rest from reference TRBV7-6 and TRBJ1-1 gives the full variable domain: GAGVSQSPRYKVTKRGQDVALRCDPISGHVSLYWYRQALGQGPEFLTYFNYEAQQDKSGLPNDRFSAERPEGSISTLTIQRTEQRDSAMYRCASSNQRGTEALFGQGTRLTVV.

The sample holds many counts of this clonotype. This chain connects TRBV20-1 to TRBJ2-3; no clear D. The germline CDR1 and CDR2 sequences are DFQATT and SNEGSKA (reference sequence). Trimming took 7 bases from V and 0 from J, leaving 8 bases between them. The CDR3 length is 12 residues. CDR3 residues: CSGEGSTDTQYF. The CDR3 DNA follows: TGCAGTGGTGAAGGCAGCACAGATACGCAGTATTTT.

There are many counts of this clonotype. This rearrangement joins TRBV11-2 to TRBJ2-2, with D uncertain. Germline V gene lookup returns CDR1 SGHAT and CDR2 FQNNGV. The V end lost 2 bases, the J end lost 3 bases, and 7 bases lay between the germline ends. The CDR3 is 14 residues long. CDR3 in amino acids: CASSLRQDTGELFF. The CDR3 nucleotides read TGTGCCAGCAGCTTAAGGCAAGACACCGGGGAGCTGTTTTTT.

Many counts were recorded for this clonotype. The V and J genes are TRBV29-1 and TRBJ2-2; 10 bases are shared with TRBD1. Germline CDR1 SQVTM, CDR2 ANQGSEA. CDR3 length: 15 amino acids. V lost 4 bases and J lost 3; bases outside the gene matches: 5. The CDR3 DNA reads as TGCAGCGTTGCCGACAGGGGGCTCCACACCGGGGAGCTGTTTTTT. The encoded protein is CSVADRGLHTGELFF.

Ten or more counts support this clonotype. J is TRBJ1-1 and V is TRBV28; 7 bases match TRBD1. Losses at the gene ends were 10 bases for V and 3 bases for J; bases not matched to a gene: 20. This CDR3 comprises 17 residues. The germline gives CDR1 MDHEN, CDR2 SYDVKM. The CDR3 loop is CAIPGGGGVGLDTEAFF. The CDR3, as DNA: TGTGCCATCCCAGGGGGGGGCGGAGTGGGGTTGGACACTGAAGCTTTCTTT.

This clonotype came up many times. The V and J genes are TRBV6-1 and TRBJ2-3; D is undetermined. The V and J ends lost 6 bases and 4 bases respectively, with 11 bases between them. Per the germline V gene, CDR1 is MNHNS and CDR2 is SASEGT. The CDR3 runs 13 residues. The CDR3 DNA sequence: TGTGCCAGCAGGACACGTAGGTCAGATACGCAGTATTTT. Amino acid sequence: CASRTRRSDTQYF.

This clonotype was seen at least ten times. J is TRBJ2-1 and V is TRBV28; 9 bases fit TRBD2. The V gene end was trimmed by 6 bases and the J gene end by 8 bases; junction bases not matched to a gene: 11. The CDR3 contains 15 residues. Germline-derived CDR1 and CDR2 are MDHEN and SYDVKM. The chain's CDR3 is CASSRGSGGVYEQFF. The CDR3 nucleotides are TGTGCCAGCAGCAGAGGTAGCGGGGGCGTCTATGAGCAGTTCTTC.

This clonotype was seen ten or more times. The V gene is TRBV28, the J gene TRBJ1-6; 7 nucleotides line up with TRBD1. V lost 5 bases and J lost 13; bases outside the gene matches: 8. Germline V gene data show CDR1 as MDHEN and CDR2 as SYDVKM. This CDR3 region has 13 residues. The CDR3 nucleotides are TGTGCCAGCAGTCTCCGACAGGGTACTCCCCTCCACTTT. It yields the protein CASSLRQGTPLHF.

This clonotype is judged medium-sized. This chain's CDR3 is CASSFGGPYEQYF. The CDR3 DNA is TGTGCCAGCAGCTTCGGCGGACCGTACGAGCAGTACTTC. J is TRBJ2-7 and V is TRBV13; D is unclear. CDR3 size: 13 residues. V shed 3 bases and J shed 4 bases, with 10 bases lying between them. CDR1 PRHDT and CDR2 FYEKMQ come from the germline V gene (reference sequence). The whole variable domain, remainder taken from reference TRBV13 and TRBJ2-7, is AAGVIQSPRHLIKEKRETATLKCYPIPRHDTVYWYQQGPGQDPQFLISFYEKMQSDKGSIPDRFSAQQFSDYHSELNMSSLELGDSALYFCASSFGGPYEQYFGPGTRLTVT.

The V and J genes are TRBV7-6 and TRBJ2-7; the match to TRBD1 covers 9 bases. This CDR3 has 15 amino acids. Germline-derived CDR1 and CDR2 are SGHVS and FNYEAQ. V lost 4 bases and J lost 4; bases outside the gene matches: 8. The CDR3 DNA sequence: TGTGCCAGCAGCTCCTCGACAGGGGGGATGTACGAGCAGTACTTC. Its protein product is CASSSSTGGMYEQYF. Full variable domain (remainder filled in from reference TRBV7-6 and TRBJ2-7): GAGVSQSPRYKVTKRGQDVALRCDPISGHVSLYWYRQALGQGPEFLTYFNYEAQQDKSGLPNDRFSAERPEGSISTLTIQRTEQRDSAMYRCASSSSTGGMYEQYFGPGTRLTVT.

About this clonotype: This clone may be a read error of a much larger clone one base away. V and J are TRBV24-1 and TRBJ2-1; 9 bases map to TRBD2. Germline V lookup: CDR1 KGHDR, CDR2 SFDVKD. This CDR3 has 13 residues. CDR3 nucleotides: TGTGTCACCGGGACTAGCAACATCAATGAGCAGTTCTTC. It translates to CVTGTSNINEQFF.